This record concerns one T cell receptor (beta chain) sequence. No antigen is known for it. This sample was included in a study of PD-1 blockade in classical Hodgkin lymphoma. Sequenced by immunoSEQ multiplex PCR; TCRdb stores in-frame clones only, minus some. The sample holds roughly 20,000 clones, approximately 88% seen once. Brentuximab vedotin exposure varied among the patients, all of whom had relapsed after autologous stem cell transplantation. Study-wide results and caveats: Prior to therapy, complete responders displayed diversity much like that of newly diagnosed patients. It was CD4+ TCR diversity, not CD8+, that rose significantly by C4D1.

The CDR3 extends over 17 amino acids. Looked up from germline, CDR1 is SGHVS and CDR2 is FQNEAQ. The trim removed 5 bases at V and 4 bases at J, leaving 14 bases unmatched. The material sequenced was peripheral blood mononuclear cells (PBMCs), taken at baseline. The V and J genes are TRBV7-8 and TRBJ2-5, with 9 bases that match TRBD2. The receptor's source is a human donor with classical Hodgkin lymphoma. CDR3: CASSLGAAGGLRETQYF. CDR3 nucleotides: TGTGCCAGCAGCCTAGGCGCGGCGGGGGGGCTTCGAGAGACCCAGTACTTC.